This T cell receptor beta chain was recovered during a study of T cells in tuberculosis. Profiling relied on immunoSEQ multiplex PCR, and the TCRdb table lists in-frame clones only, not all of them. The table includes about 36,000 clones, approximately 93% detected once. CDR1 is SGHAT, CDR2 FQNNGV, per germline. The CDR3 is 14 amino acids. V was pared by 0 bases and J by 4 bases, with 8 bases between. Sequenced material: PBMCs. The TCR originated in a donor aged 5-35 years with latent tuberculosis or without tuberculosis infection. This chain links TRBV11-2 with TRBJ2-3; D is perhaps TRBD2 (6 bases). The CDR3 DNA reads as TGTGCCAGCAGCTTAGACGGGGGTGCAGATACGCAGTATTTT. Protein product: CASSLDGGADTQYF.